This T cell receptor (beta chain) appears in the sequencing data of a study of T-cell reconstitution after alpha-beta-depleted transplantation in children. The CDR3 covers 15 residues. V was cut by 2 bases and J by 4 bases, with 13 bases left in between. TCRbeta library construction was performed incorporating unique molecular identifiers. MiXCR, applied by TCRdb to the PCR reads, yields one record per CDR3 protein. The profile covers around 22,000 distinct CDR3 sequences, with approximately 10% appearing a single time and 20% to 25% taken by the ten largest. The V gene is TRBV12-3 or TRBV12-4, the J gene TRBJ2-3, with D perhaps matching TRBD1 or TRBD2 (7 bases each). Sequences were derived from PBMCs from the stem cell graft donor, sampled from the stem cell graft. The receptor was derived from a human donor who donated a stem cell graft to a child with chronic granulomatous disease. In DNA, the CDR3 is TGTGCCAGCAGTTTATGGGCAGGGGGGGCAGATACGCAGTATTTT. Translation gives CASSLWAGGADTQYF.